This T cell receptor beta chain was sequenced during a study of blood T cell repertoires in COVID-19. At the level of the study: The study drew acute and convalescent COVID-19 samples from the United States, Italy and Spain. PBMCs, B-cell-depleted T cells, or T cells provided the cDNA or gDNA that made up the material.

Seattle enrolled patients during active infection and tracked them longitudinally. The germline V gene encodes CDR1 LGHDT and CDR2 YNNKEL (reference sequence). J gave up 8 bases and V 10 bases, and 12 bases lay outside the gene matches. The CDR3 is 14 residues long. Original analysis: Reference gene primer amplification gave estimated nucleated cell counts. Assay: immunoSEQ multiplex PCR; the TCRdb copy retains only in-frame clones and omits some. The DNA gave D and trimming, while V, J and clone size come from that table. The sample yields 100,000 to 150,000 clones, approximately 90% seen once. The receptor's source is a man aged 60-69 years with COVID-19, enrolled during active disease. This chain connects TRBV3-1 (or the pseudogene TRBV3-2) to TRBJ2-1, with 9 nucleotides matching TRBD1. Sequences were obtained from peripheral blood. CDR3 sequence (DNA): TGTGCCACCATGGGGACAGGGCTCATGGATGAGCAGTTCTTC. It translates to CATMGTGLMDEQFF.